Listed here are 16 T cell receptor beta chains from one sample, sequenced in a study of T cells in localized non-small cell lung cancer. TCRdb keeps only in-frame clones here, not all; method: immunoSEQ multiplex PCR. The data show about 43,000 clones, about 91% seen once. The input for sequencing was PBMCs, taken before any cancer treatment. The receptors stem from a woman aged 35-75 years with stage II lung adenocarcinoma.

CDR3 in amino acids: CASSLETASRETQYF. CDR3 coding DNA: TGCGCCAGCAGCTTGGAGACAGCCAGCCGGGAGACCCAGTACTTC. The V call is TRBV5-1, the J call TRBJ2-5; D perhaps matches TRBD1 (5 bases). V dropped 0 bases and J dropped 5 bases, with 14 bases sitting between them. The V gene's germline CDR1 is SGHRS and CDR2 YFSETQ. This CDR3 has 15 amino acids. The variable domain in full, completed from reference TRBV5-1 and TRBJ2-5, reads KAGVTQTPRYLIKTRGQQVTLSCSPISGHRSVSWYQQTPGQGLQFLFEYFSETQRNKGNFPGRFSGRQFSNSRSEMNVSTLELGDSALYLCASSLETASRETQYFGPGTRLLVL.

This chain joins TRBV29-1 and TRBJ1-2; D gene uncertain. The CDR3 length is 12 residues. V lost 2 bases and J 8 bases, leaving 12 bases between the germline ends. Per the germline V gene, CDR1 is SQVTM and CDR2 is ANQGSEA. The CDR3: CSVEIGGRGYTF. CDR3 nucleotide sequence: TGCAGCGTTGAAATAGGTGGGAGAGGCTACACCTTC.

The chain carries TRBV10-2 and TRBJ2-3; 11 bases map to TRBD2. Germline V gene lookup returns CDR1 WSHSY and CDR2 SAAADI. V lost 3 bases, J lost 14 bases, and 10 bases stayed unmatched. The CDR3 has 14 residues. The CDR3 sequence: CASSDISGGARTYF. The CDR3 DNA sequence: TGCGCCAGCAGTGACATTAGCGGGGGGGCTCGCACGTATTTT.

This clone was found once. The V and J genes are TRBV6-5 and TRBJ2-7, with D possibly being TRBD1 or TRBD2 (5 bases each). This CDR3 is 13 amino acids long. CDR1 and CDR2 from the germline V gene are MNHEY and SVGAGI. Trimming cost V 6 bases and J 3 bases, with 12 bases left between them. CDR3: CASSLGTFYEQYF. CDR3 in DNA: TGTGCCAGCAGCCTTGGGACGTTCTACGAGCAGTACTTC.

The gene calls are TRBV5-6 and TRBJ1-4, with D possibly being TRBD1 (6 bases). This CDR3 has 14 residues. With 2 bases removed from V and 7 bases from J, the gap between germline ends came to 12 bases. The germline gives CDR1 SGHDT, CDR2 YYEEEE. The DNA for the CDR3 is TGTGCCAGCAGCTTTTTACAGGGTAGTGAAAAACTGTTTTTT. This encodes CASSFLQGSEKLFF.

The CDR3 reads CASSRDGGSNTEAFF. CDR3 sequence (DNA): TGCGCCAGCAGCAGGGACGGCGGGTCGAACACTGAAGCTTTCTTT. The V call is TRBV5-1, the J call TRBJ1-1; perhaps TRBD1 as D (5 bases). The V gene lost 4 bases and the J gene lost 1 base, with 14 bases spanning the gap. Germline V gene data show CDR1 as SGHRS and CDR2 as YFSETQ. The length of the CDR3 is 15 residues.

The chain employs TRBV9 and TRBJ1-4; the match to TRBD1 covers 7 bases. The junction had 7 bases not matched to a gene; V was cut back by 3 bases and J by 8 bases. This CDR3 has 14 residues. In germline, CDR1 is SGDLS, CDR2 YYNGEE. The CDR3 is CASSAGGENEKLFF. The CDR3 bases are TGTGCCAGCAGCGCAGGGGGTGAAAACGAAAAACTGTTTTTT.

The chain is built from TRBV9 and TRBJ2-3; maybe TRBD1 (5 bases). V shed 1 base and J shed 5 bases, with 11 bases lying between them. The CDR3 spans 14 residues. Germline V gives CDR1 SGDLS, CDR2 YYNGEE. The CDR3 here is CASSVQGNGDTQYF. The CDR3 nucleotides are TGTGCCAGCAGCGTACAGGGTAATGGAGATACGCAGTATTTT.

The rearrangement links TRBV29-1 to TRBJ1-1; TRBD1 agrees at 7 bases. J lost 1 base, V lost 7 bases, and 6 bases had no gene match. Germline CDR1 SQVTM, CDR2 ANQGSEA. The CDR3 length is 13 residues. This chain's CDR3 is CSGDREANTEAFF. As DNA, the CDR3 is TGCAGCGGAGACAGGGAGGCGAACACTGAAGCTTTCTTT.

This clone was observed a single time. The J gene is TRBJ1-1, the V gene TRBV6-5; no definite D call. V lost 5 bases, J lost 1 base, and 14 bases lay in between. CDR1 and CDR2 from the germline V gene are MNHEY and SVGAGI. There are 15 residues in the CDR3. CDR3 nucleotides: TGTGCCAGCAGTCAGAACACGAGACAGAACACTGAAGCTTTCTTT. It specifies CASSQNTRQNTEAFF.

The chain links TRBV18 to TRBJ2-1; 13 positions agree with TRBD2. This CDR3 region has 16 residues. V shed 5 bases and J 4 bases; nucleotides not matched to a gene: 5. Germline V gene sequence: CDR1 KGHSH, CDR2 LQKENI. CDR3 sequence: CASSYGTSGTYNEQFF. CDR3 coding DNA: TGTGCCAGCTCATATGGGACTAGCGGGACTTACAATGAGCAGTTCTTC.

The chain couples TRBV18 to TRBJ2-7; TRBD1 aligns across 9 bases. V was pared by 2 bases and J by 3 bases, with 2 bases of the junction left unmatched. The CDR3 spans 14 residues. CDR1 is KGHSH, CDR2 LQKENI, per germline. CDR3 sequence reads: CASSPGTGNYEQYF. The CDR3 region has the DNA TGTGCCAGCTCACCAGGGACAGGGAACTACGAGCAGTACTTC.

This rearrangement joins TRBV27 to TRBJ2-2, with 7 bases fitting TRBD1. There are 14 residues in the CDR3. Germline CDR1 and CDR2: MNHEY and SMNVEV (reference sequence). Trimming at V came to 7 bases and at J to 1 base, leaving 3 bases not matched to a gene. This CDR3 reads CASNRDRNTGELFF. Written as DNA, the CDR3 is TGTGCCAGCAATCGGGACAGGAACACCGGGGAGCTGTTTTTT.

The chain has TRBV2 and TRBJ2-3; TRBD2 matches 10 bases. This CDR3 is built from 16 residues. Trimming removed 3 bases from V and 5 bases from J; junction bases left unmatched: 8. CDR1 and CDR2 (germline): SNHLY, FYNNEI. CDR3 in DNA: TGTGCCAGCAGTGAGGGAGCGGGGGGGCCTGGAGATACGCAGTATTTT. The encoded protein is CASSEGAGGPGDTQYF.

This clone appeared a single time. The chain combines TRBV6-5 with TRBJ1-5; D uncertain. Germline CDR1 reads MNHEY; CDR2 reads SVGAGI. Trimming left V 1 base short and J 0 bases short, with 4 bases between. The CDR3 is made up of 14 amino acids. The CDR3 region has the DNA TGTGCCAGCAGTTACTACGTTAGCAATCAGCCCCAGCATTTT. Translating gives CASSYYVSNQPQHF.

The CDR3 DNA reads TGTGCCAGCAGCTTGGCTAGGACAGACAATGAAAAACTGTTTTTT. Its translation: CASSLARTDNEKLFF. This rearrangement joins TRBV5-6 to TRBJ1-4; tentative D call: TRBD1 (6 bases). Trimming left V 0 bases short and J 5 bases short, with 11 bases between. Germline CDR1 reads SGHDT; CDR2 reads YYEEEE. The CDR3 is 15 amino acids. The variable domain in full, with the rest retrieved from reference TRBV5-6 and TRBJ1-4, is DAGVTQSPTHLIKTRGQQVTLRCSPKSGHDTVSWYQQALGQGPQFIFQYYEEEERQRGNFPDRFSGHQFPNYSSELNVNALLLGDSALYLCASSLARTDNEKLFFGSGTQLSVL.